These T cell receptor beta chains were read from a single sample in a study of T cell responses to AZD1222 COVID-19 vaccine. Here immunoSEQ multiplex PCR was the method, and the copy in TCRdb shows in-frame clones only, minus some. The sample shows approximately 170,000 clones, over 75% of them seen only once. The sequencing here drew on peripheral blood, taken on day 0 of AZD1222 vaccination. These receptors all come from an adult in good health. CDR3s include the opening cysteine and the closing phenylalanine or tryptophan. D genes are given only for firm matches. Expanded clones get a size class; other rows say once, few or many, or leave the size out.

V: TRBV5-6
J: TRBJ1-2
D: TRBD1
size: -
CDR3: CASSLEDRDRGYYGYTF
DNA: TGTGCCAGCAGCTTGGAGGACCGGGACAGGGGGTACTATGGCTACACCTTC

V: TRBV5-6
J: TRBJ1-1
D: -
size: -
CDR3: CASSLGWRAVTEAFF
DNA: TGTGCCAGCAGCTTGGGATGGAGGGCGGTCACTGAAGCTTTCTTT

V: TRBV19
J: TRBJ2-5
D: -
size: -
CDR3: CASSGGAGETQYF
DNA: TGTGCCAGTAGCGGGGGCGCGGGAGAGACCCAGTACTTC

V: TRBV30
J: TRBJ2-5
D: TRBD2
size: once
CDR3: CAWSPPGLAGGLETQYF
DNA: TGTGCCTGGAGTCCACCCGGACTAGCGGGGGGGCTAGAGACCCAGTACTTC

V: TRBV7-9
J: TRBJ1-2
D: TRBD1
size: -
CDR3: CASSDTGGKAYGYTF
DNA: TGTGCCAGCAGCGATACAGGGGGTAAGGCCTATGGCTACACCTTC

V: TRBV27
J: TRBJ1-4
D: TRBD1
size: -
CDR3: CASSLDRVGEKLFF
DNA: TGTGCCAGCAGTTTGGACAGGGTAGGCGAAAAACTGTTTTTT

V: TRBV7-3
J: TRBJ1-3
D: TRBD1
size: -
CDR3: CASSLVPTGTGNTIYF
DNA: TGTGCCAGCAGCTTAGTCCCGACAGGGACTGGAAACACCATATATTTT

V: TRBV5-1
J: TRBJ1-5
D: TRBD1
size: -
CDR3: CASRQGSDQPQHF
DNA: TGCGCCAGCCGACAGGGGAGCGATCAGCCCCAGCATTTT

V: TRBV5-1
J: TRBJ1-1
D: TRBD1
size: -
CDR3: CASSWTGGNTEAFF
DNA: TGCGCCAGCAGCTGGACAGGGGGGAACACTGAAGCTTTCTTT

V: TRBV27
J: TRBJ1-1
D: -
size: -
CDR3: CASSLKIGLNTEAFF
DNA: TGTGCCAGCAGTTTAAAGATTGGCCTAAACACTGAAGCTTTCTTT

V: TRBV30
J: TRBJ1-2
D: -
size: -
CDR3: CAWSDSRTDHYGYTF
DNA: TGTGCCTGGAGTGACTCCCGGACAGACCACTATGGCTACACCTTC

V: TRBV12-5
J: TRBJ2-1
D: TRBD2
size: -
CDR3: CASEASGGPNEQFF
DNA: TGTGCTAGCGAAGCTAGCGGGGGGCCCAATGAGCAGTTCTTC

V: TRBV3-1/TRBV3-2
J: TRBJ2-2
D: -
size: -
CDR3: CASSQSGNTGELFF
DNA: TGTGCCAGCAGCCAGTCTGGGAACACCGGGGAGCTGTTTTTT

V: TRBV4-3
J: TRBJ2-6
D: -
size: -
CDR3: CASSQRGAGANVLTF
DNA: TGCGCCAGCAGCCAAAGAGGGGCTGGGGCCAACGTCCTGACTTTC

V: TRBV18
J: TRBJ1-2
D: TRBD1
size: -
CDR3: CASSPPGQGLFYGYTF
DNA: TGTGCCAGCTCACCACCGGGACAGGGCTTATTCTATGGCTACACCTTC

V: TRBV6-5
J: TRBJ1-6
D: TRBD1
size: -
CDR3: CASSYNDRETSPLHF
DNA: TGTGCCAGCAGTTACAACGACAGGGAAACTTCACCCCTCCACTTT

V: TRBV12-5
J: TRBJ1-2
D: -
size: -
CDR3: CASGQGRPYGYTF
DNA: TGTGCTAGTGGCCAGGGCAGACCCTATGGCTACACCTTC

V: TRBV27
J: TRBJ2-1
D: -
size: -
CDR3: CASSLSLGGGPWNEQFF
DNA: TGTGCCAGCAGTTTATCCCTTGGGGGGGGGCCGTGGAATGAGCAGTTCTTC

V: TRBV9
J: TRBJ2-2
D: TRBD2
size: -
CDR3: CASSVVGGTIAGELFF
DNA: TGTGCCAGCAGCGTAGTTGGGGGGACTATCGCCGGGGAGCTGTTTTTT

V: TRBV7-9
J: TRBJ1-2
D: -
size: -
CDR3: CASSSPGLDGYTF
DNA: TGTGCCAGCAGCTCCCCCGGTCTTGATGGCTACACCTTC

V: TRBV6-5
J: TRBJ2-7
D: -
size: -
CDR3: CASRDRRTYEQYF
DNA: TGTGCCAGCCGGGATCGGAGGACCTACGAGCAGTACTTC

V: TRBV11-2
J: TRBJ1-2
D: -
size: -
CDR3: CASSLVDSPYGYTF
DNA: TGTGCCAGCAGCTTAGTTGACAGCCCCTATGGCTACACCTTC

V: TRBV7-9
J: TRBJ1-2
D: -
size: -
CDR3: CASSPYRITNYGYTF
DNA: TGTGCCAGCAGCCCATACAGGATTACTAACTATGGCTACACCTTC

V: TRBV4-2
J: TRBJ2-5
D: -
size: -
CDR3: CASSQVSSQGGETQYF
DNA: TGTGCCAGCAGCCAAGTGTCGAGTCAAGGAGGGGAGACCCAGTACTTC

V: TRBV30
J: TRBJ2-3
D: TRBD1
size: -
CDR3: CAWSVGTGADTQYF
DNA: TGTGCCTGGAGTGTCGGGACAGGCGCCGATACGCAGTATTTT

V: TRBV21-1
J: TRBJ1-1
D: -
size: -
CDR3: CASSKVERTGGTEAFF
DNA: TGTGCCAGCAGCAAAGTAGAGCGGACAGGGGGTACTGAAGCTTTCTTT